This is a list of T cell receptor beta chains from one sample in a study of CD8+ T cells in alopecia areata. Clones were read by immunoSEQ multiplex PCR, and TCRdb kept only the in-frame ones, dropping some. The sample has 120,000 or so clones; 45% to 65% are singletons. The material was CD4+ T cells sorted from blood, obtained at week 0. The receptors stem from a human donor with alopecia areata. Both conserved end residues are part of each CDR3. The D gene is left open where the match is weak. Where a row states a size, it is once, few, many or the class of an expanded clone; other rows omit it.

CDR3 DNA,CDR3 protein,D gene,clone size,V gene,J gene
TGTGCCAGCCACCACCGGGGGGGCGTGGAGACCCAGTACTTC,CASHHRGGVETQYF,TRBD2,-,TRBV6-1,TRBJ2-5
TGTGCCAGCAGCCAATTCCGGGGGATCTACAATGAGCAGTTCTTC,CASSQFRGIYNEQFF,-,-,TRBV14,TRBJ2-1
TGCGCCAGCAGCGTGGAGATTCAAGAGACCCAGTACTTC,CASSVEIQETQYF,-,once,TRBV5-1,TRBJ2-5
TGCGCCAGCAGCTTGTTCGGCACAGATACGCAGTATTTT,CASSLFGTDTQYF,-,-,TRBV5-1,TRBJ2-3
TGCGCCAGCAGCCAAGAGGAGATGGCGGGGAATCAGCCCCAGCATTTT,CASSQEEMAGNQPQHF,-,-,TRBV4-3,TRBJ1-5
TGCGCCAGCAGCCAAGTCGTCCGGGGACCACAAGAGACCCAGTACTTC,CASSQVVRGPQETQYF,-,few,TRBV4-1,TRBJ2-5
TGTGCCAGCACCTGGGGTAGTAGCGGGGGGTCAGATACGCAGTATTTT,CASTWGSSGGSDTQYF,TRBD2,-,TRBV6-6,TRBJ2-3
TGCAGCGGGGGGACAGGTTTCACCGGGGAGCTGTTTTTT,CSGGTGFTGELFF,TRBD1,few,TRBV29-1,TRBJ2-2
TGTGCCAGCAGTTACCCGGGACAGGGCACTGAAGCTTTCTTT,CASSYPGQGTEAFF,TRBD1,few,TRBV6-6,TRBJ1-1
TGCGCCAGCAGCTTGGGTGCAGGCGGGGGAATATCTTACAATGAGCAGTTCTTC,CASSLGAGGGISYNEQFF,TRBD2,-,TRBV5-1,TRBJ2-1